A selection of T cell receptor beta chains follows, all from one sample in a study of blood T cell repertoires in COVID-19. Data came from immunoSEQ multiplex PCR; TCRdb stores just in-frame clones and leaves some out. The sample has 250,000 to 350,000 clones, more than 80% seen once. The specimen sequenced was PBMCs or T cells enriched from blood (not recorded which). These receptors were taken from a woman aged 18-35 years who had recovered from COVID-19. CDR3s include the opening cysteine and the closing phenylalanine or tryptophan. The D gene is left open where the match is weak. A clone size is listed for some rows: how often the clone was seen (once, few, many), or a class if it is expanded.

TRBJ1-1,TRBV10-1,.,.,CASSESKPEGNAEAFF,TGCGCCAGCAGTGAGTCGAAACCGGAGGGGAATGCTGAAGCTTTCTTT
TRBJ2-7,TRBV28,TRBD1,.,CASSLFRGRHEQYF,TGTGCCAGCAGTTTATTCAGGGGGCGGCACGAGCAGTACTTC
TRBJ1-2,TRBV19,.,.,CASMGHQNNYGYTF,TGTGCCTCTATGGGGCACCAGAATAACTATGGCTACACCTTC
TRBJ1-1,TRBV19,.,.,CASSIDPGWGMNTEAFF,TGTGCCAGTAGTATAGACCCAGGGTGGGGAATGAACACTGAAGCTTTCTTT
TRBJ2-4,TRBV4-1,TRBD1,.,CASSPDRAVLAKNIQYF,TGCGCCAGCAGCCCGGACAGGGCAGTCCTAGCCAAAAACATTCAGTACTTC
TRBJ1-2,TRBV19,.,.,CASITMGPLGLLNYGYTF,TGTGCCAGTATTACCATGGGGCCTTTGGGACTTCTTAACTATGGCTACACCTTC
TRBJ1-2,TRBV5-6,TRBD1,.,CASSMPGQGAMAYGYTF,TGTGCCAGCAGCATGCCGGGACAGGGGGCAATGGCTTATGGCTACACCTTC
TRBJ2-1,TRBV27,.,.,CASSDGWRRDNEQFF,TGTGCCAGCAGTGACGGGTGGCGCCGCGACAATGAGCAGTTCTTC
TRBJ2-7,TRBV18,TRBD1,.,CASSPPRTGSEQYF,TGTGCCAGCTCACCACCGCGGACAGGGAGCGAGCAGTACTTC
TRBJ2-2,TRBV2,TRBD1,once,CASSRDRANTGELFF,TGTGCCAGCAGCCGGGACAGGGCGAACACCGGGGAGCTGTTTTTT
TRBJ2-3,TRBV9,TRBD1,.,CASSAGTGGFTQYF,TGTGCCAGCAGCGCCGGGACAGGGGGCTTTACGCAGTATTTT
TRBJ2-3,TRBV28,.,once,CASSPPGEGVGTDTQYF,TGTGCCAGCAGTCCCCCGGGGGAGGGGGTGGGGACAGATACGCAGTATTTT
TRBJ1-1,TRBV11-1,TRBD1,.,CASSVNRGLNTEAFF,TGTGCCAGCAGCGTTAACAGGGGTTTGAACACTGAAGCTTTCTTT
TRBJ1-5,TRBV21-1,.,.,CASSGGTRGNQPQHF,TGTGCCAGCAGCGGAGGGACGAGAGGTAATCAGCCCCAGCATTTT
TRBJ1-2,TRBV25-1,.,.,CASSEYFGGNGYGYTF,TGTGCCAGCAGTGAATACTTTGGGGGGAATGGGTATGGCTACACCTTC
TRBJ1-1,TRBV5-1,.,.,CASSFNNPVEGTEAFF,TGCGCCAGCAGCTTCAACAACCCTGTGGAGGGGACTGAAGCTTTCTTT
TRBJ1-2,TRBV29-1,.,.,CSVPEAGGYGYGYTF,TGCAGCGTTCCAGAGGCCGGGGGTTACGGCTATGGCTACACCTTC